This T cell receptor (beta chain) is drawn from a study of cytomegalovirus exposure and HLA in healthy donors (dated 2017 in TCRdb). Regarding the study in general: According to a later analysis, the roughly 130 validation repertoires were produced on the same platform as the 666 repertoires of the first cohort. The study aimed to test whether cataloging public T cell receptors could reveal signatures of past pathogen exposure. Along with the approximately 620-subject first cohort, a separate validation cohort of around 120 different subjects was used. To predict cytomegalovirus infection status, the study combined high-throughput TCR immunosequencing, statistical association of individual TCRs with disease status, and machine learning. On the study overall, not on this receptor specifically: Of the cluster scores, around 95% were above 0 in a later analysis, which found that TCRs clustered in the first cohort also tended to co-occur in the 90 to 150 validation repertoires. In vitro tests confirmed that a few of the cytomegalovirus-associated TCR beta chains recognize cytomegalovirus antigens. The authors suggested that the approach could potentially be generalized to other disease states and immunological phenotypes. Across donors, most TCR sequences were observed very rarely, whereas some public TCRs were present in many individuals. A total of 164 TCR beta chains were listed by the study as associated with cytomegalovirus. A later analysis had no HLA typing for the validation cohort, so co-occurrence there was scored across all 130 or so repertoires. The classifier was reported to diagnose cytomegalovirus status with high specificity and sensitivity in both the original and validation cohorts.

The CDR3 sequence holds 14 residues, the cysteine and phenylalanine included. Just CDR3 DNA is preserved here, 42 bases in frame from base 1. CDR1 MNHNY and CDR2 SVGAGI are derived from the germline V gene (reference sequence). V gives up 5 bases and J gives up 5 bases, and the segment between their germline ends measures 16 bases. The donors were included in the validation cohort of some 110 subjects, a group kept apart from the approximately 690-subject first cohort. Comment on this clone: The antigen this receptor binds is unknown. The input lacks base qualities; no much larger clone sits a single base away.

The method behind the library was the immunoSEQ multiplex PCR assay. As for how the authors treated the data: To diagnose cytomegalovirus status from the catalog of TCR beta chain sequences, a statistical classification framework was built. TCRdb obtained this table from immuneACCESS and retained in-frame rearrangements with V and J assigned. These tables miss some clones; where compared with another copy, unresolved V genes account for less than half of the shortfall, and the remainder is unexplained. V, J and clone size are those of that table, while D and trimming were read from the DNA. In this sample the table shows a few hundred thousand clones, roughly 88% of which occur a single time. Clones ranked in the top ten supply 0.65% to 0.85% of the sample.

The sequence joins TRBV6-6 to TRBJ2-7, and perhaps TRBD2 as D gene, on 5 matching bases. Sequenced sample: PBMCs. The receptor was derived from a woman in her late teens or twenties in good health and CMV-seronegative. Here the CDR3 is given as CASSREAVSDEQYF. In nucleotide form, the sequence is TGTGCCAGCAGTCGGGAAGCCGTCAGCGACGAGCAGTACTTC.